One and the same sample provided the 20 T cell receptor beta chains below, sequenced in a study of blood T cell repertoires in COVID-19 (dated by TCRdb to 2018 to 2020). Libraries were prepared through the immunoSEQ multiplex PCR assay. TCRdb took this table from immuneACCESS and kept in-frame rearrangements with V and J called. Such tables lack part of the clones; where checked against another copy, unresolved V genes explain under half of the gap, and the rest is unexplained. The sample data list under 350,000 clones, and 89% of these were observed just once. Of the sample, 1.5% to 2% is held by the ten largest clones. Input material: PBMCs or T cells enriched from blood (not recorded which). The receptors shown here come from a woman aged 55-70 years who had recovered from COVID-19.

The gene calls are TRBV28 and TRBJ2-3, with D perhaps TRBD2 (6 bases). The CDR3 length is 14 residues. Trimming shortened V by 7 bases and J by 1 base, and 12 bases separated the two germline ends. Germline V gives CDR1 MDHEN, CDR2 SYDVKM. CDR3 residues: CASIWGTGTDTQYF. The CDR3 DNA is TGTGCCAGCATCTGGGGGACTGGCACAGATACGCAGTATTTT. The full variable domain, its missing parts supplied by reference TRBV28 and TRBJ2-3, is DVKVTQSSRYLVKRTGEKVFLECVQDMDHENMFWYRQDPGLGLRLIYFSYDVKMKEKGDIPEGYSVSREKKERFSLILESASTNQTSMYLCASIWGTGTDTQYFGPGTRLTVL.

The CDR3 protein is CASSPNEGAQARIEAFF. The CDR3 nucleotides are TGTGCCAGTAGTCCGAATGAAGGGGCACAGGCGCGAATTGAAGCTTTCTTT. The J gene is TRBJ1-1, the V gene TRBV19, with a possible D match to TRBD1 (5 bases). Trimming removed 5 bases from V and 7 bases from J, with 26 bases in between. CDR1 is LNHDA and CDR2 is SQIVND in the germline V gene (reference sequence). The CDR3 extends over 17 amino acids.

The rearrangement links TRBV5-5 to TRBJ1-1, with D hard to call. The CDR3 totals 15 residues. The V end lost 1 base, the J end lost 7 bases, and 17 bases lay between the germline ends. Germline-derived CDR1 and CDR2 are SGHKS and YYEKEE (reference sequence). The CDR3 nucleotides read TGTGCCAGCAGCTTGAATCCGGTCCAACTTGATGAAGCTTTCTTT. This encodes CASSLNPVQLDEAFF.

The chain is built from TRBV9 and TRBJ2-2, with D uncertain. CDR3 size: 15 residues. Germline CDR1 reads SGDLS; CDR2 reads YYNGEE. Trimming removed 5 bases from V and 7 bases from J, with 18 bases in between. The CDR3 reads CASSDLTERNGELFF. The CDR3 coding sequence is TGTGCCAGCAGTGACCTGACGGAGAGGAACGGGGAGCTGTTTTTT.

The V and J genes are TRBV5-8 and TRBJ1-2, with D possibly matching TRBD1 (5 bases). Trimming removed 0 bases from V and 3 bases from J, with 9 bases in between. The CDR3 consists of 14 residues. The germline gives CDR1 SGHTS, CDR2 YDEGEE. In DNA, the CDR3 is TGTGCCAGCAGCTTGGGGAGGGGACACTATGGCTACACCTTC. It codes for CASSLGRGHYGYTF.

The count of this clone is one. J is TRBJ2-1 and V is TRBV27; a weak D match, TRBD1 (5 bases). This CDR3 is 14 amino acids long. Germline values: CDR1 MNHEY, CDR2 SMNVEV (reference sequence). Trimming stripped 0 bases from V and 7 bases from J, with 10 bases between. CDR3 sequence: CASSLSRVWNEQFF. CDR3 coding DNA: TGTGCCAGCAGTTTATCCAGGGTCTGGAATGAGCAGTTCTTC.

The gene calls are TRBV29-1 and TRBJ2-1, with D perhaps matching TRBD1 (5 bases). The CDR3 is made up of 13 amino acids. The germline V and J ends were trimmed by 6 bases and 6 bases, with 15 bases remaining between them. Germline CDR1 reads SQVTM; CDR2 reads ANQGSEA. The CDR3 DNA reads TGCAGCGTGTACAGGCGTGCTCTCAATGAGCAGTTCTTC. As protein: CSVYRRALNEQFF.

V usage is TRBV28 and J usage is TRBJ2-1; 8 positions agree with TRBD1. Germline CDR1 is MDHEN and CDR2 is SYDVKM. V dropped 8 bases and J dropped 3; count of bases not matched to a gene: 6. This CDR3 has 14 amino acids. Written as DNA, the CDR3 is TGTGCCAGCTTGCCGGGACAGGTCTACAATGAGCAGTTCTTC. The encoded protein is CASLPGQVYNEQFF.

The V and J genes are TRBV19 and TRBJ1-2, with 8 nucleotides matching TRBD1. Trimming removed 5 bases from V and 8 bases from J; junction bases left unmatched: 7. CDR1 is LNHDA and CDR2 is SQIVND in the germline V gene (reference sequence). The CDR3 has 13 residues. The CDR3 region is CASSLSGGRGYTF. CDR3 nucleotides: TGTGCCAGTAGTCTCTCAGGGGGCCGAGGCTACACCTTC.

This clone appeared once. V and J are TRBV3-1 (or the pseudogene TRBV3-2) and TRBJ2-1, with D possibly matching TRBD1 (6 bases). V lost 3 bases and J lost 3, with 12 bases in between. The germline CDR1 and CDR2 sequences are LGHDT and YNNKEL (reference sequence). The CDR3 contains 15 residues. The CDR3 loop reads CASSHDGQSYNEQFF. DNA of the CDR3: TGTGCCAGCAGCCACGATGGACAGAGCTACAATGAGCAGTTCTTC.

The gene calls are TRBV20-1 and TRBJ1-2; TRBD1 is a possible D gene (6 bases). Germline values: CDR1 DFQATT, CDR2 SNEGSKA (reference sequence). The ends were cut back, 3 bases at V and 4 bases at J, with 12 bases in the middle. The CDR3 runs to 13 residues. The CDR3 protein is CSASSGAAYGYTF. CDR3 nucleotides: TGCAGTGCTAGTTCAGGGGCGGCCTATGGCTACACCTTC.

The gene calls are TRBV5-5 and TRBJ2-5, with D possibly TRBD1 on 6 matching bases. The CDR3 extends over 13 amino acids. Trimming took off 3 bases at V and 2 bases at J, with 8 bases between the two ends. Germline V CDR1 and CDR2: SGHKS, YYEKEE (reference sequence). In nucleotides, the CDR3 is TGTGCCAGCAGCTGGACAGAACAAGAGACCCAGTACTTC. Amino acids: CASSWTEQETQYF.

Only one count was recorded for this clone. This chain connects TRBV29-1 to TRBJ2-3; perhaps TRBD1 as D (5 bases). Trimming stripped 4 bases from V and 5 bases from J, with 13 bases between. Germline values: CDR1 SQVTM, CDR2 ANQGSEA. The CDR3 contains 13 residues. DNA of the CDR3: TGCAGCGTTGGACAGTACATGGGAGATACGCAGTATTTT. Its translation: CSVGQYMGDTQYF.

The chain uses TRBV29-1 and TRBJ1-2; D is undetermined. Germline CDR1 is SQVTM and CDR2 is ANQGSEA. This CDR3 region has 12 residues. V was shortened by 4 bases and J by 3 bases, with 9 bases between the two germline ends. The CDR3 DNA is TGCAGCGTTGTAAGGCAGGACTATGGCTACACCTTC. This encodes CSVVRQDYGYTF.

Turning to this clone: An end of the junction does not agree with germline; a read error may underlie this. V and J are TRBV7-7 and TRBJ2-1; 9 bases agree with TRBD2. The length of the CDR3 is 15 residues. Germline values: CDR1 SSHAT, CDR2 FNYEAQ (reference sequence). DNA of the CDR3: TGTGCTAGCAGCCCGACTAGCGGAGCCTACAATGAGCAGTTCTTC. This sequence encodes CASSPTSGAYNEQFF.

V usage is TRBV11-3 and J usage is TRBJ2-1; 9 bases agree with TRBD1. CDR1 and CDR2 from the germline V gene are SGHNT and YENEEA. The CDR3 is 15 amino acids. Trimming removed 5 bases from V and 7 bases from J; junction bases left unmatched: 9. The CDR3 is CASSPRGQGGNEQFF. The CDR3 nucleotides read TGTGCCAGCAGCCCCAGGGGACAGGGCGGGAATGAGCAGTTCTTC.

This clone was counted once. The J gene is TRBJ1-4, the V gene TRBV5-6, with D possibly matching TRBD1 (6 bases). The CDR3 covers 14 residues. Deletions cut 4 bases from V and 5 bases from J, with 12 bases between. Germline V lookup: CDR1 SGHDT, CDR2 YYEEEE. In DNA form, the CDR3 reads TGTGCCAGCAGCAAGTCTACAGGGAATGAAAAACTGTTTTTT. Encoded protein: CASSKSTGNEKLFF. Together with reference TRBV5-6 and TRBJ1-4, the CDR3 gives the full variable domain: DAGVTQSPTHLIKTRGQQVTLRCSPKSGHDTVSWYQQALGQGPQFIFQYYEEEERQRGNFPDRFSGHQFPNYSSELNVNALLLGDSALYLCASSKSTGNEKLFFGSGTQLSVL.

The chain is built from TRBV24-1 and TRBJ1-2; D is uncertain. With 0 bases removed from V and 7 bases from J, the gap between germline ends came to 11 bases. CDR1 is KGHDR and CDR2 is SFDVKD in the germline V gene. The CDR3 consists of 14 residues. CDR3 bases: TGTGCCACCAGTGATTTGCCGGGGATAGGTGGCTACACCTTC. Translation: CATSDLPGIGGYTF.

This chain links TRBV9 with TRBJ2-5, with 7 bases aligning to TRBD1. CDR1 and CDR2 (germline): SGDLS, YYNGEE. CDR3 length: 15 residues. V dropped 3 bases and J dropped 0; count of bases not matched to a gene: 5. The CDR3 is CASSAIGTDQETQYF. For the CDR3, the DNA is TGTGCCAGCAGCGCAATCGGGACAGACCAAGAGACCCAGTACTTC.

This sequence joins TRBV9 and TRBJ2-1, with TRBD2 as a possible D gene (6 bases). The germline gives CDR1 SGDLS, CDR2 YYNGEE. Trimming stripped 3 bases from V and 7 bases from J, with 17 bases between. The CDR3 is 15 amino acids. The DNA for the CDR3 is TGTGCCAGCAGCGCAACCTTGGGGGGTAGGAATGAGCAGTTCTTC. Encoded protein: CASSATLGGRNEQFF.